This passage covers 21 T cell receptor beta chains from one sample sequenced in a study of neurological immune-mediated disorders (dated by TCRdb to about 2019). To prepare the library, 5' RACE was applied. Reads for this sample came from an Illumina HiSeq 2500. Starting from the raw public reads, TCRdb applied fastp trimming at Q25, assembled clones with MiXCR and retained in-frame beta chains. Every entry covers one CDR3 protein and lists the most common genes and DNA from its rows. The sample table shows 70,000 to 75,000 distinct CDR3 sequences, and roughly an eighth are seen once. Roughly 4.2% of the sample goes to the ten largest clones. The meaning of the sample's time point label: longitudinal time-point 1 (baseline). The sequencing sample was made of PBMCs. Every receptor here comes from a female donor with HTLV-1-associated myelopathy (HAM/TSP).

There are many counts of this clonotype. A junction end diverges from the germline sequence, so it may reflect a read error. CDR3 in DNA: TGCGCCAGCAGAAACGAAGGGCCCCTTAACTTC. This codes for CASRNEGPLNF. The V gene is TRBV5-1, the J gene TRBJ1-2; D ambiguous. This CDR3 is 11 amino acids long. Germline V gene data show CDR1 as SGHRS and CDR2 as YFSETQ.

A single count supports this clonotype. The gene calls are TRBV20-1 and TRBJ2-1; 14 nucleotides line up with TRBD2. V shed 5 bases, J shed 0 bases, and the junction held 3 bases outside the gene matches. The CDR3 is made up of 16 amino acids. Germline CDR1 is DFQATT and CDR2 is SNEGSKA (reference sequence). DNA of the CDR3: TGCAGTGCTGGGACTAGCGGGGGACCCTCCTACAATGAGCAGTTCTTC. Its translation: CSAGTSGGPSYNEQFF.

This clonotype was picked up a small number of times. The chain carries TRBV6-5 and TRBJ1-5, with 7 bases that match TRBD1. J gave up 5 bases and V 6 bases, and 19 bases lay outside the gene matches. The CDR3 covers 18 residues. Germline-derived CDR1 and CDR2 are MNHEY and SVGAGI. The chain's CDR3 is CASRPRPPGTELYQPQHF. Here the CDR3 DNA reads TGTGCCAGCAGACCCAGGCCCCCCGGGACAGAGCTCTATCAGCCCCAGCATTTT.

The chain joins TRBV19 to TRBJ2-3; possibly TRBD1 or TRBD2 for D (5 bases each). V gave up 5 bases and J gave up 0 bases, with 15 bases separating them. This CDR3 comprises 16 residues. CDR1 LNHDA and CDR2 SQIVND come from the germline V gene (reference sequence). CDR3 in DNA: TGTGCCAGTAGTCTCCCGGGACGGAGAAGCACAGATACGCAGTATTTT. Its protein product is CASSLPGRRSTDTQYF. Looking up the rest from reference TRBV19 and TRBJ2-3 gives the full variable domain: DGGITQSPKYLFRKEGQNVTLSCEQNLNHDAMYWYRQDPGQGLRLIYYSQIVNDFQKGDIAEGYSVSREKKESFPLTVTSAQKNPTAFYLCASSLPGRRSTDTQYFGPGTRLTVL.

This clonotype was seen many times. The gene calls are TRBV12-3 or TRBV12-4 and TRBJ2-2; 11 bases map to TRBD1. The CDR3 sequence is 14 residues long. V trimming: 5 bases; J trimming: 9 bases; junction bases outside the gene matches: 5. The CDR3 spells CASSTDRGHRELFF. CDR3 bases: TGTGCCAGCAGTACGGACAGGGGGCACCGGGAGCTGTTTTTT.

In DNA form, the CDR3 reads TGTGCCAGCAGCCAAGGGGCAGTCACCGGGGAGCTGTTTTTT. Protein sequence: CASSQGAVTGELFF. The rearrangement uses TRBV14 and TRBJ2-2; D not certain. The CDR3 runs to 14 residues. Germline V gene lookup returns CDR1 SGHDN and CDR2 FVKESK. Between the trimmed V and J ends, which lost 1 base and 4 bases, there was a span of 7 bases.

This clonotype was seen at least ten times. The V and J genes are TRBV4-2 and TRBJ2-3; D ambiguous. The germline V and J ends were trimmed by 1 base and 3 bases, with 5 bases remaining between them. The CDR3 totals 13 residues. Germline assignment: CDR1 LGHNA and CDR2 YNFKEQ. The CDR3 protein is CASSQALTDTQYF. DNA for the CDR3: TGTGCCAGCAGCCAAGCTTTGACAGATACGCAGTATTTT.

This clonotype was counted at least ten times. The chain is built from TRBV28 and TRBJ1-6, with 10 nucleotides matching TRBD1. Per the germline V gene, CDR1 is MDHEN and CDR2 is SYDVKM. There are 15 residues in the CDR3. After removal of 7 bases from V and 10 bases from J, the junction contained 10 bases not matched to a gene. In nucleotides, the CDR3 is TGTGCCAGCAATACCGCGACAGGGGGCGGCTCACCCCTCCACTTT. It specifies CASNTATGGGSPLHF.

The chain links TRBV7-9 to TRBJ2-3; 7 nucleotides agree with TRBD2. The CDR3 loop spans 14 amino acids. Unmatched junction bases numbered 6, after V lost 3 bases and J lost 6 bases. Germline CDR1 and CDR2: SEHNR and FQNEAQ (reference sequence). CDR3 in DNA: TGTGCCAGCAGCTTCCCGGGGGGTGAGGATACGCAGTATTTT. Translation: CASSFPGGEDTQYF.

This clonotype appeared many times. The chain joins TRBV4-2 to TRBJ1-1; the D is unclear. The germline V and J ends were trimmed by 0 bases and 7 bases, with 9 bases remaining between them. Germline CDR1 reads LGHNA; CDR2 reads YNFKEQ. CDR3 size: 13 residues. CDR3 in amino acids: CASSQERQLEAFF. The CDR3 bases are TGTGCCAGCAGCCAAGAGCGCCAGCTTGAAGCTTTCTTT.

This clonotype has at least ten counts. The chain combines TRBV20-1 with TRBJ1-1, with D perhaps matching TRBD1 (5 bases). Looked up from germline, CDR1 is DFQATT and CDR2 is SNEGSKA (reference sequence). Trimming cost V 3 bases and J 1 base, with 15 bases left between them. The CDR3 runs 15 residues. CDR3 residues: CSARQAGQGNTEAFF. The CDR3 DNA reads TGCAGTGCTAGGCAGGCAGGGCAGGGGAACACTGAAGCTTTCTTT.

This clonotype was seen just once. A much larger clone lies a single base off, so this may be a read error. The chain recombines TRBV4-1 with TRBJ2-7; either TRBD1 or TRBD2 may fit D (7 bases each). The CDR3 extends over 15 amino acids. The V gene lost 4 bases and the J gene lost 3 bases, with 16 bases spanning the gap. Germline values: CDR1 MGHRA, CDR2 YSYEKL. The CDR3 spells CASSLDREGYYEQYF. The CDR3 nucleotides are TGCGCCAGCAGCCTAGACAGGGAGGGTTACTACGAGCAGTACTTC.

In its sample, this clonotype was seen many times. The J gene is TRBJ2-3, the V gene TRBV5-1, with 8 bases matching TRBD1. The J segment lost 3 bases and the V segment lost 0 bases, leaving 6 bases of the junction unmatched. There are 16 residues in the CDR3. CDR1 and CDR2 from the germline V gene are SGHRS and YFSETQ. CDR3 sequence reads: CASSLVGRGPTDTQYF. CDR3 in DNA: TGCGCCAGCAGCTTGGTTGGCAGGGGGCCGACAGATACGCAGTATTTT.

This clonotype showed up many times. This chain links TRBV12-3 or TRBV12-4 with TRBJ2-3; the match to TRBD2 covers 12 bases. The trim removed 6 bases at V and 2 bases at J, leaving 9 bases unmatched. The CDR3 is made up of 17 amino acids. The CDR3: CASSIWASGGDTDTQYF. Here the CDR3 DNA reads TGTGCCAGCAGCATTTGGGCTAGCGGGGGGGACACAGATACGCAGTATTTT.

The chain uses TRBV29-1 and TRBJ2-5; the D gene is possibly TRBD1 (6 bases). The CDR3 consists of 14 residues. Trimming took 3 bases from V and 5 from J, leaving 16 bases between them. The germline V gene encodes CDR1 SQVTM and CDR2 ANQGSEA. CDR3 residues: CSVELAGVTETQYF. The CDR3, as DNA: TGCAGCGTTGAGTTGGCAGGGGTAACGGAGACCCAGTACTTC.

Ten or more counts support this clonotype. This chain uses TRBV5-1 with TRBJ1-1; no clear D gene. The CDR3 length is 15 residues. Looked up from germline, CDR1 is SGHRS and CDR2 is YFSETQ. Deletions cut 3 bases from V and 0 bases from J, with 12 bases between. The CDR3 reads CASSSSSSMNTEAFF. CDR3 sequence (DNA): TGCGCCAGCAGCTCTTCTTCGAGTATGAACACTGAAGCTTTCTTT.

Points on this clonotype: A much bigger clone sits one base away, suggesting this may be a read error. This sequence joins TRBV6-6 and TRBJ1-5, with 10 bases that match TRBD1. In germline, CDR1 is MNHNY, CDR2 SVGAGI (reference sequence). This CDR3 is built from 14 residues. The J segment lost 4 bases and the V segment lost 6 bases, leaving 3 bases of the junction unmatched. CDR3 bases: TGTGCCAGCAGCGGACAGGGGGGGAATCAGCCCCAGCATTTT. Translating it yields CASSGQGGNQPQHF.

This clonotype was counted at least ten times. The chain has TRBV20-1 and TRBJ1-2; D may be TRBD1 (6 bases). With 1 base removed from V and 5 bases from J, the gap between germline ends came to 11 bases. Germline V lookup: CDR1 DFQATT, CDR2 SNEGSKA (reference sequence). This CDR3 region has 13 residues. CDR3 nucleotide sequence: TGCAGTGCTAGAGGACAGGCGGGGTATGGCTACACCTTC. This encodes CSARGQAGYGYTF.

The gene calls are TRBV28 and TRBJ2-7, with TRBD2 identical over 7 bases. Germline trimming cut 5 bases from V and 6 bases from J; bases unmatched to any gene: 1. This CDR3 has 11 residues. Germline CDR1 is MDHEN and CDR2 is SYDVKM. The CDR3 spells CASSAGVEQYF. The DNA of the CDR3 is TGTGCCAGCAGTGCGGGGGTCGAGCAGTACTTC.

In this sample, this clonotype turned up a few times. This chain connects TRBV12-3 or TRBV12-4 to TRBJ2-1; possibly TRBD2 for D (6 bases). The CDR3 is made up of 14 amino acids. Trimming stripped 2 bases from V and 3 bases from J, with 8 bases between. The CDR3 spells CASSLRGLYNEQFF. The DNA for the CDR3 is TGTGCCAGCAGTTTAAGGGGACTCTACAATGAGCAGTTCTTC.

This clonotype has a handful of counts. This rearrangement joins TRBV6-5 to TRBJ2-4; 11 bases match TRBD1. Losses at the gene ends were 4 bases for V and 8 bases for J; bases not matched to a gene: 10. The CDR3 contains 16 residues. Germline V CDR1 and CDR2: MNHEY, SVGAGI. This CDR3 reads CASSSYRDRGAYIQYF. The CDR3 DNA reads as TGTGCCAGCAGTTCCTACCGGGACAGGGGGGCGTACATTCAGTACTTC.